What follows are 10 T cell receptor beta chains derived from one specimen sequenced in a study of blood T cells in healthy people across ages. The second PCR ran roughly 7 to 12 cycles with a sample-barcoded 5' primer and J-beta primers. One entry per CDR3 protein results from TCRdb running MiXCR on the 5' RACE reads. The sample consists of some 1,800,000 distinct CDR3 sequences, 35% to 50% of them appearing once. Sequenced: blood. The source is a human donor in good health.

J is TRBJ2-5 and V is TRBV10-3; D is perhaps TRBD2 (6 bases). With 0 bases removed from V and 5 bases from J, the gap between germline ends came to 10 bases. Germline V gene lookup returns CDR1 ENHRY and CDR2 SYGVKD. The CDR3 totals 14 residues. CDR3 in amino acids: CAISESRGFETQYF. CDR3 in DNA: TGTGCCATCAGTGAGTCTCGGGGGTTCGAGACCCAGTACTTC.

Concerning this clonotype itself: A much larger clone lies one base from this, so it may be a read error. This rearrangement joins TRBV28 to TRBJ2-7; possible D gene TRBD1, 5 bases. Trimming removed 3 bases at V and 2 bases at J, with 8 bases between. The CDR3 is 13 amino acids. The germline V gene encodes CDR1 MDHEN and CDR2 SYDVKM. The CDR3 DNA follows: TGTGCCAGCAGTTTCGAGACAGCCTACGAGCAGTACTTC. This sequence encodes CASSFETAYEQYF. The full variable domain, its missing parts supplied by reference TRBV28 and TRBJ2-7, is DVKVTQSSRYLVKRTGEKVFLECVQDMDHENMFWYRQDPGLGLRLIYFSYDVKMKEKGDIPEGYSVSREKKERFSLILESASTNQTSMYLCASSFETAYEQYFGPGTRLTVT.

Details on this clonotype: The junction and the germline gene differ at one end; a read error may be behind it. CDR3 DNA sequence: TGTGCCAGTGCGGTCCTTGGGGGCGTCACTGGAGCTTTCTTT. Translation: CASAVLGGVTGAFF. The V and J genes are TRBV6-6 and TRBJ1-1, with D tentatively TRBD1 (6 bases). Per the germline V gene, CDR1 is MNHNY and CDR2 is SVGAGI (reference sequence). The CDR3 totals 14 residues.

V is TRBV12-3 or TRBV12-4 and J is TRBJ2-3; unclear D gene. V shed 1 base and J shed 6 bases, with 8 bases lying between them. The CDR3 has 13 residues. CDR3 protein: CASSLGSVDTQYF. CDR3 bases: TGTGCCAGCAGTTTAGGGTCAGTCGATACGCAGTATTTT.

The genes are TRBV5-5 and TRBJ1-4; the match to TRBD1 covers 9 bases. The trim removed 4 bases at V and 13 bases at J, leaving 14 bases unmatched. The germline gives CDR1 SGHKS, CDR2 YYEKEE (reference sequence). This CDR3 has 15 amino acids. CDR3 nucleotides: TGTGCCAGCAGCCTGATGGGACAGGGAGCCGGGAGACTGTTTTTT. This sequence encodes CASSLMGQGAGRLFF.

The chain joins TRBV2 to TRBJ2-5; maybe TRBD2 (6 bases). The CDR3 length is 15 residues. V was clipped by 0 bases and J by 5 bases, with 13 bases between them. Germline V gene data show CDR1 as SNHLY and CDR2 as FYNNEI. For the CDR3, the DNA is TGTGCCAGCAGTGAAGCGCGCGGGGCCTGGGAGACCCAGTACTTC. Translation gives CASSEARGAWETQYF. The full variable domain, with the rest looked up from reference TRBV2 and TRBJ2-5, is EPEVTQTPSHQVTQMGQEVILRCVPISNHLYFYWYRQILGQKVEFLVSFYNNEISEKSEIFDDQFSVERPDGSNFTLKIRSTKLEDSAMYFCASSEARGAWETQYFGPGTRLLVL.

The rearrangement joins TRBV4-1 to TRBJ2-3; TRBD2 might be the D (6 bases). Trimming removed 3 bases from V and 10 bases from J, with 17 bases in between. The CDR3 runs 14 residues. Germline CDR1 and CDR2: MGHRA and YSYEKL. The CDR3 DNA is TGCGCCAGCAGCCACGCGGGGCGGGATGAGGCGCAGTATTTT. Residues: CASSHAGRDEAQYF.

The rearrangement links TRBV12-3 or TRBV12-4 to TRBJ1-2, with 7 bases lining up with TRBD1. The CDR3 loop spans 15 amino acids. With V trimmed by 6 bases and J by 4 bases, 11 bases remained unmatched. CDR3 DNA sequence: TGTGCCAGCAGCTCCCGACAGGGCACAGGCTATGGCTACACCTTC. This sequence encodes CASSSRQGTGYGYTF.

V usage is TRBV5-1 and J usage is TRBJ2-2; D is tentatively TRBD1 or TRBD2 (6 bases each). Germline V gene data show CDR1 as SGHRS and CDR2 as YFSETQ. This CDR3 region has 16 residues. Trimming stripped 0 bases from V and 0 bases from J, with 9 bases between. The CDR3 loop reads CASSLGGASNTGELFF. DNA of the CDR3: TGCGCCAGCAGCTTGGGGGGGGCCTCGAACACCGGGGAGCTGTTTTTT.

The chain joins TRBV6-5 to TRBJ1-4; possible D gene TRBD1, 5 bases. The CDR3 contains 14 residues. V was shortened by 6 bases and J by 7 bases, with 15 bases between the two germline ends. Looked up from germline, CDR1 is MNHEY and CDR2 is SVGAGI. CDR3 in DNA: TGTGCCAGCAGAGCGGGGCCGGCGGGTGAAAAACTGTTTTTT. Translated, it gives CASRAGPAGEKLFF.